This T cell receptor beta chain is drawn from a study of T cells in Graves' hyperthyroidism and ophthalmopathy. This clonotype appeared many times. RNA transcripts provided the source from which TCR beta CDR3 regions were amplified. An initial round of RT-PCR targeting the TCR CDR3 relied on the HTBI primer set. TCRdb itself ran the multiplex PCR reads through MiXCR, one entry per CDR3 protein. The sample lists 550,000 to 650,000 distinct CDR3 sequences; 11% to 15% were seen once. Looked up from germline, CDR1 is ENHRY and CDR2 is SYGVKD. This CDR3 has 15 amino acids. Unmatched junction bases numbered 3, after V lost 2 bases and J lost 5 bases.

This rearrangement joins TRBV10-3 to TRBJ1-4; 9 bases fit TRBD1. The clonotype comes from a woman aged 25 to 45 with Graves' hyperthyroidism that later progressed to Graves' ophthalmopathy. Sequencing was carried out using blood. CDR3 amino acids: CAISEPDRGNEKLFF. The CDR3 nucleotides read TGTGCCATCAGTGAGCCGGACAGGGGAAATGAAAAACTGTTTTTT.